The source of this T cell receptor (beta chain) is a study of identical twins. The study's findings and limits: Twins' surplus sharing was weaker for beta out-of-frame sequences.

A single record per CDR3 protein comes from TCRdb applying MiXCR to the 5' RACE reads. The sample carries just under 650,000 distinct CDR3 sequences, about 7.6% recorded once. About this clonotype itself: The antigen is unknown.

This sample was also put to use in a study of yellow fever vaccine responses in identical twins. That paper adds: Each twin's T cell response to the vaccine was reported to look partly convergent and partly personalized.

Material for sequencing was PBMCs. This receptor was taken from a woman between 18 and 29 years old in good health.

The CDR3, as DNA: TGCAGTGCAGTTGCCCGCCGAATAGCCAAAAACATTCAGTACTTC. This translates into CSAVARRIAKNIQYF. V is TRBV20-1 and J is TRBJ2-4; D unresolved. CDR1 and CDR2 from the germline V gene are DFQATT and SNEGSKA (reference sequence). V shed 6 bases and J shed 0 bases, with 15 bases lying between them. The CDR3 runs to 15 residues.